Described below is a single T cell receptor (beta chain) sequence and its context. Its matching antigen is unknown. The authors' processing: Junction-only sequences produced by ImmunoSEQ had no quality scores, so filtering differed. Profiling relied on immunoSEQ multiplex PCR, and the TCRdb table lists in-frame clones only, not all of them. V and J calls and clone size come straight from that table; D and trimming were deduced from the DNA. The table records about 2.1 million clones, 93% of them present only once. This specimen comes from a study of shared clonotypes between healthy human individuals. Study details: Those who served as donors were a couple of women and a few men between the ages of 18 and 49.

The length of the CDR3 is 14 residues. After removal of 4 bases from V and 5 bases from J, the junction contained 3 bases not matched to a gene. Germline V gives CDR1 MDHEN, CDR2 SYDVKM. The study, taken as a whole, reports: A handful of donors held about 5% of naive CD4 clonotypes in common.

As defined, naive CD8 cells were CD45RO-negative and positively selected for CCR7, with terminally differentiated effector memory CD45RA+ cells excluded. V and J are TRBV28 and TRBJ1-4; 8 positions match TRBD1. The TCR was taken from a man younger than 35 in good health. Some clones in this sample may be carry-over from other donors' samples. Material: naive CD8+ T cells from PBMCs. For the CDR3, the DNA is TGTGCCAGCAGTTGGGGACAGGAAAATGAAAAACTGTTTTTT. Translation gives CASSWGQENEKLFF.